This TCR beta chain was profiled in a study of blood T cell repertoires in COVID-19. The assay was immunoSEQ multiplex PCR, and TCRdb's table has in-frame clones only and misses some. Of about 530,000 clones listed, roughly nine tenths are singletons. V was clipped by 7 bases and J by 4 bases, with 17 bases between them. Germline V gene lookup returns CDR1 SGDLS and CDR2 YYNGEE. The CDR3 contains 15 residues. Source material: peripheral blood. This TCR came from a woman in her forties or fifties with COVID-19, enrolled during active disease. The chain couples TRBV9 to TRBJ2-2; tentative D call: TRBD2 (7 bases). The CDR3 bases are TGTGCCAGCCGAAAGGGGGGGGGTGGCACCGGGGAGCTGTTTTTT. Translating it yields CASRKGGGGTGELFF.